This T cell receptor beta chain was sequenced during a study of T cell responses to AZD1222 COVID-19 vaccine. Study results and caveats: Clonal diversity was possibly underestimated, and white British individuals and females predominated among donors.

This clone was picked up a small number of times. Its antigen is currently unknown. The method was immunoSEQ multiplex PCR; TCRdb's version includes in-frame clones alone and lacks a portion of them. The data hold about 60,000 clones, with more than 80% observed a single time. The CDR3 contains 13 residues. The germline CDR1 and CDR2 sequences are LNHDA and SQIVND (reference sequence). The V and J ends lost 10 bases and 7 bases, in that order; junction bases with no gene match: 5. The rearrangement joins TRBV19 to TRBJ1-5, with 12 bases aligning to TRBD1. This receptor was obtained from an adult in good health. The sample in question was peripheral blood, obtained on day 0 of MenACWY control vaccination. The CDR3 here is CATRDRGRQPQHF. CDR3 sequence (DNA): TGTGCCACCCGGGACAGGGGGCGGCAGCCCCAGCATTTT.